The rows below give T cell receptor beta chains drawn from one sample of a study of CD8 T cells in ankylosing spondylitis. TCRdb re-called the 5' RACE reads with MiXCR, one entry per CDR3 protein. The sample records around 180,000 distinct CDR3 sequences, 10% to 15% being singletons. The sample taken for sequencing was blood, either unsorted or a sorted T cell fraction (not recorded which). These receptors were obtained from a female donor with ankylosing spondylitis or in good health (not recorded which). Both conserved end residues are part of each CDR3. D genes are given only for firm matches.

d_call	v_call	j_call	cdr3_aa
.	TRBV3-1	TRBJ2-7	CASSQTTYEQYF
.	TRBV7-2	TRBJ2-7	CASSLGVGQAYEQYF
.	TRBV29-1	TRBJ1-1	CSAASRLQTEAFF
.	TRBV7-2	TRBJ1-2	CASSFGENYGYTF
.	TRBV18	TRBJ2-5	CASSPLARETQYF
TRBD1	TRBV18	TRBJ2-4	CASSLDRVNIQYF
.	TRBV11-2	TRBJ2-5	CASSLERAPGNPQYF
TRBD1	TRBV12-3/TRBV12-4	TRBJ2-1	CASSPRQGKNNEQFF
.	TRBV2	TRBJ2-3	CASSPEGPDTQYF
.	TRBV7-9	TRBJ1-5	CASSLGGGINQPQHF
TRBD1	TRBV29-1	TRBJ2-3	CSVEDSGQGGRDTQYF
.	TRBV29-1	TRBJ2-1	CSVGEPGVQFF
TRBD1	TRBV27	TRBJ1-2	CASKRMTGPSGYTF
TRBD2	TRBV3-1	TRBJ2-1	CASSLASWGGGNEQFF
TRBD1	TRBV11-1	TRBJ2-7	CASSPSGTGLQPYVYEQYF
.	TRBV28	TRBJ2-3	CASRSYIGTDTQYF
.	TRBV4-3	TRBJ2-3	CASSQESGRNTDTQYF
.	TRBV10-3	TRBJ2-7	CAISDVYEQYF
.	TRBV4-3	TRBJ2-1	CASSHSVVANEQFF
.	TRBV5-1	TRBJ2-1	CASSLEANYNEQFF
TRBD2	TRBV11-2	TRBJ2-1	CATLEVAGGPSEQFF
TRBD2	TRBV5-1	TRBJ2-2	CASSLASGPNTGELFF
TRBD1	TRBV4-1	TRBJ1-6	CASSQTPGQGYSPLHF